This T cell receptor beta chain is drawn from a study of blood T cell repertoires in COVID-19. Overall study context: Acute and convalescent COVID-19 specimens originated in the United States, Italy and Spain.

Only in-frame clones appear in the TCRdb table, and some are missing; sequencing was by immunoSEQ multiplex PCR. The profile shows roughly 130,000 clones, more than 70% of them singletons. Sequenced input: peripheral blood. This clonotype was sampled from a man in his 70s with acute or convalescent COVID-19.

The CDR3 sequence is CAWRPTGLAFF. The CDR3 DNA reads TGTGCCTGGAGGCCCACAGGGCTGGCTTTCTTT. The rearrangement joins TRBV30 to TRBJ1-1, with a weak D call TRBD1 (6 bases). Trimming removed 3 bases from V and 11 bases from J, with 13 bases in between. The CDR3 is 11 amino acids. Germline assignment: CDR1 GTSNPN and CDR2 SVGIG (reference sequence).